The 21 T cell receptor beta chains below all came from one sample that was sequenced in a study of identical twins. Using its own MiXCR run on the 5' RACE reads, TCRdb lists one record per CDR3 protein. The sample includes more than 400,000 distinct CDR3 sequences, about 15% seen only once; the top ten take less than 0.5%. In addition, the sample was reused for a study of yellow fever vaccine responses in identical twins.

The sequencing input was CD4+ T cells sorted from blood. Receptors were obtained from a woman under 30 in good health.

V gene TRBV6-5 combines with J gene TRBJ1-2; a weak D match, TRBD1 (5 bases). Trimming cost V 2 bases and J 4 bases, with 11 bases left between them. The CDR3 length is 14 residues. From germline, CDR1 is MNHEY and CDR2 SVGAGI. The CDR3 bases are TGTGCCAGCAGTTACGGCGGGGCTGGCTATGGCTACACCTTC. Translation gives CASSYGGAGYGYTF.

The table lists this clonotype with a few counts. The J gene is TRBJ2-5, the V gene TRBV5-1, with D unclear. Germline V gene lookup returns CDR1 SGHRS and CDR2 YFSETQ. V lost 0 bases and J 4 bases, leaving 13 bases between the germline ends. The CDR3 loop spans 15 amino acids. The CDR3 protein is CASSLAQRAVETQYF. The CDR3 region has the DNA TGCGCCAGCAGCTTGGCACAGCGAGCCGTAGAGACCCAGTACTTC.

As DNA, the CDR3 is TGTGCCAGCACCGGACTAGCGGGAGCCCCAAGCTCCTACAATGAGCAGTTCTTC. Protein product: CASTGLAGAPSSYNEQFF. This chain joins TRBV6-1 and TRBJ2-1; the match to TRBD2 covers 13 bases. V shed 7 bases and J 0 bases; nucleotides not matched to a gene: 9. Germline CDR1 reads MNHNS; CDR2 reads SASEGT. The CDR3 length is 18 residues.

This clonotype has just a few counts. V usage is TRBV5-1 and J usage is TRBJ2-1; 12 bases are a match to TRBD2. The germline V gene encodes CDR1 SGHRS and CDR2 YFSETQ. V dropped 0 bases and J dropped 7; count of bases not matched to a gene: 17. This CDR3 comprises 20 residues. The CDR3 DNA sequence: TGCGCCAGCAGCTTGGAGTCTCTAGCGGGAGGGCCCGTAGGGCGGAATGAGCAGTTCTTC. Protein: CASSLESLAGGPVGRNEQFF.

This clonotype turned up a few times. The chain couples TRBV6-1 to TRBJ1-1; possibly TRBD1 for D (5 bases). Trimming took off 8 bases at V and 4 bases at J, with 14 bases between the two ends. The germline CDR1 and CDR2 sequences are MNHNS and SASEGT. This CDR3 is 13 amino acids long. CDR3 coding DNA: TGTGCCAGCTACCTCGCAGGGAGCACTGAAGCTTTCTTT. Amino acids: CASYLAGSTEAFF.

V gene TRBV12-3 or TRBV12-4 combines with J gene TRBJ1-2, with TRBD1 matching over 7 bases. This CDR3 has 13 amino acids. V trimming: 1 base; J trimming: 8 bases; junction bases outside the gene matches: 4. The CDR3 sequence: CASSLGQGQGYTF. The CDR3, as DNA: TGTGCCAGCAGTTTAGGACAGGGTCAAGGCTACACCTTC.

The chain employs TRBV12-3 or TRBV12-4 and TRBJ1-2; no clear D gene. V shed 5 bases and J shed 0 bases, with 13 bases lying between them. The CDR3 has 15 residues. CDR3 in DNA: TGTGCCAGCAGTGGGCCGTTTACGCCTAACTATGGCTACACCTTC. This sequence encodes CASSGPFTPNYGYTF.

The chain joins TRBV12-3 or TRBV12-4 to TRBJ1-2; TRBD1 agrees at 10 bases. This CDR3 spans 17 amino acids. The V segment lost 4 bases and the J segment 3 bases; nucleotides outside the gene matches: 11. CDR3 in DNA: TGTGCCAGCAGTTCCCGGGACAGGGGCCCGGGGGACTATGGCTACACCTTC. It is translated as CASSSRDRGPGDYGYTF.

A few counts support this clonotype. In nucleotides, the CDR3 is TGTGCCAGCAGCTTATCGTTTAGGGGACCCTACGAGCAGTACTTC. Translated, it gives CASSLSFRGPYEQYF. This chain joins TRBV7-2 and TRBJ2-7; D assignment may be TRBD1 or TRBD2 (5 bases each). Trimming took 2 bases from V and 2 from J, leaving 13 bases between them. Germline V gene lookup returns CDR1 SGHTA and CDR2 FQGNSA. CDR3 length equals 15 residues.

There are a few counts of this clonotype. The chain employs TRBV19 and TRBJ2-5; TRBD2 aligns across 8 bases. V was pared by 3 bases and J by 1 base, with 7 bases of the junction left unmatched. Germline lookup yields CDR1 LNHDA and CDR2 SQIVND (reference sequence). The CDR3 spans 16 residues. In nucleotides, the CDR3 is TGTGCCAGTAGTATGCCCGGGAGGGTAAGCCAAGAGACCCAGTACTTC. It is translated as CASSMPGRVSQETQYF.

The CDR3 region is CASSQANYNEQFF. In DNA form, the CDR3 reads TGTGCCAGCAGCCAAGCAAACTACAATGAGCAGTTCTTC. The J gene is TRBJ2-1, the V gene TRBV14; D is undetermined. The CDR3 runs 13 residues. Deletions cut 1 base from V and 3 bases from J, with 4 bases between. Germline V gene data show CDR1 as SGHDN and CDR2 as FVKESK.

The V and J genes are TRBV11-2 and TRBJ2-5, with D possibly being TRBD2 (6 bases). Germline lookup yields CDR1 SGHAT and CDR2 FQNNGV. V lost 5 bases and J lost 4, with 20 bases in between. This CDR3 spans 16 amino acids. The CDR3: CASSPSVEVLGETQYF. As DNA, the CDR3 is TGTGCCAGCAGCCCTAGCGTGGAGGTTTTGGGAGAGACCCAGTACTTC.

The table lists this clonotype with a few counts. J is TRBJ2-7 and V is TRBV9; D might be TRBD1 or TRBD2, each matching 5 bases. The CDR3 covers 14 residues. V lost 4 bases and J lost 3, with 14 bases in between. Germline V gene lookup returns CDR1 SGDLS and CDR2 YYNGEE. CDR3: CASSPPGRNYEQYF. CDR3 coding DNA: TGTGCCAGCAGCCCACCGGGACGGAACTACGAGCAGTACTTC.

V is TRBV5-1 and J is TRBJ2-1, with 8 positions matching TRBD2. CDR1 and CDR2 (germline): SGHRS, YFSETQ. V dropped 4 bases and J dropped 7; count of bases not matched to a gene: 10. The CDR3 has 15 amino acids. The chain's CDR3 is CASSAGPGGVNEQFF. For the CDR3, the DNA is TGCGCCAGCAGCGCGGGCCCGGGAGGGGTTAATGAGCAGTTCTTC.

V is TRBV7-2 and J is TRBJ2-3; 8 positions match TRBD2. With V trimmed by 5 bases and J by 1 base, 8 bases remained unmatched. The CDR3 extends over 16 amino acids. Looked up from germline, CDR1 is SGHTA and CDR2 is FQGNSA. The CDR3 is CASSEKRRGGTDTQYF. The CDR3 DNA follows: TGTGCCAGCAGCGAAAAAAGGCGGGGGGGCACAGATACGCAGTATTTT.

This clonotype was observed a handful of times. V usage is TRBV28 and J usage is TRBJ2-1, with 7 bases aligning to TRBD2. The V and J ends lost 7 bases and 3 bases, in that order; junction bases with no gene match: 9. Germline V gene data show CDR1 as MDHEN and CDR2 as SYDVKM. The length of the CDR3 is 15 residues. DNA for the CDR3: TGTGCCAGCATGAGAGGGGCTAGCGGCTACAATGAGCAGTTCTTC. It translates to CASMRGASGYNEQFF.

Note on this clonotype: Compared with germline, one end of the junction differs, possibly owing to a read error. The chain carries TRBV12-3 or TRBV12-4 and TRBJ2-3; 13 bases are a match to TRBD2. The length of the CDR3 is 17 residues. CDR3 residues: CARSPLPGLAGADTQYF. As DNA, the CDR3 is TGTGCCCGCAGCCCACTCCCTGGACTAGCGGGGGCAGATACGCAGTATTTT.

This clonotype turned up a few times. The chain employs TRBV28 and TRBJ2-1, with 11 bases identical to TRBD2. V gave up 6 bases and J gave up 7 bases; unmatched junction bases: 11. This CDR3 is 16 amino acids long. CDR1 is MDHEN and CDR2 is SYDVKM in the germline V gene. CDR3 amino acids: CASSFSGRALRNEQFF. The CDR3 coding sequence is TGTGCCAGCAGCTTTAGCGGGAGGGCCTTACGTAATGAGCAGTTCTTC.

This clonotype has at least ten counts. The J gene is TRBJ1-1, the V gene TRBV12-3 or TRBV12-4; tentatively, D is TRBD1 (5 bases). The CDR3 contains 14 residues. Trimming left V 6 bases short and J 1 base short, with 12 bases between. CDR3 in DNA: TGTGCCAGCAGGAGAATAGGGGAGAACACTGAAGCTTTCTTT. Its translation: CASRRIGENTEAFF.

This clonotype showed up many times. V gene TRBV20-1 combines with J gene TRBJ1-2; D remains unclear. This CDR3 has 11 residues. CDR1 and CDR2 from the germline V gene are DFQATT and SNEGSKA (reference sequence). V lost 3 bases, J lost 6 bases, and 8 bases lay in between. CDR3 coding DNA: TGCAGTGCTAGTTACGGAGATGGCTACACCTTC. Its translation: CSASYGDGYTF.

There are a few counts of this clonotype. The rearrangement links TRBV27 to TRBJ2-7; no firm D call. Trimming stripped 5 bases from V and 0 bases from J, with 11 bases between. Per germline, CDR1 MNHEY and CDR2 SMNVEV (reference sequence). The CDR3 covers 14 residues. The CDR3 here is CASSPSRSSYEQYV. For the CDR3, the DNA is TGTGCCAGCAGTCCCAGTCGAAGCTCCTACGAGCAGTACGTC.